This is a list of T cell receptor beta chains from one sample in a study of blood T cell repertoires in COVID-19. Assay: immunoSEQ multiplex PCR; the TCRdb copy retains only in-frame clones and omits some. The sample consists of 260,000 or so clones, over 70% of them appearing once. Sample: peripheral blood. All receptors come from a human donor in a cohort sampled during active COVID-19. Both conserved end residues are trimmed from each CDR3.

CDR3aa,v_gene
ASSSQGDGTEAF,TRBV7-9
ASSGGLSYTDTQY,TRBV5-1
SVFLGQGVEF,TRBV29-1
ASNNRGRETEAF,TRBV10-2
ASSLQGQGPYEQY,TRBV7-9
ASAKTGPYEAF,TRBV3-1/TRBV3-2
ASSLVLGANTEAF,TRBV5-1
ASSFRQDNSPLH,TRBV5-1
SVGGGNTEAF,TRBV29-1
ASSDYWNTIY,TRBV2
ASSLPKDRAGTEAF,TRBV28